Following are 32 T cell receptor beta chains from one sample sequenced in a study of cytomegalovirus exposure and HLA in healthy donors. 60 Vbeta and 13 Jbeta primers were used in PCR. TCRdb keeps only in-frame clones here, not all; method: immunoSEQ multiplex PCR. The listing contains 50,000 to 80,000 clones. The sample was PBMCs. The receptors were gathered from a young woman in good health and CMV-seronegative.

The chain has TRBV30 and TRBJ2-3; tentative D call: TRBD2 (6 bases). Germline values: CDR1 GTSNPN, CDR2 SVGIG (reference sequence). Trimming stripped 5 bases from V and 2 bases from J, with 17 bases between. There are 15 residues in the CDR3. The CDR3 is CAWVRRERVTDTQYF. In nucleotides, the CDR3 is TGTGCCTGGGTGCGACGGGAGAGGGTCACAGATACGCAGTATTTT.

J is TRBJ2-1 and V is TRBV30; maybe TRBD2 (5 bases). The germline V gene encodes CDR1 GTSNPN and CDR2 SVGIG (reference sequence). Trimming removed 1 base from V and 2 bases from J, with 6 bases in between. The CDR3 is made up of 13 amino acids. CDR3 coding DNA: TGTGCCTGGAGTGACGGGGCCTACAATGAGCAGTTCTTC. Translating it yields CAWSDGAYNEQFF.

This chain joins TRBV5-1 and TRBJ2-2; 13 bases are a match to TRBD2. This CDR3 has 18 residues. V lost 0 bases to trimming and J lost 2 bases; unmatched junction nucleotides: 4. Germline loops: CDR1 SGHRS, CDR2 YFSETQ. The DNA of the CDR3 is TGCGCCAGCAGCTTGGACGGGACTAGCGGGACCAACACCGGGGAGCTGTTTTTT. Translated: CASSLDGTSGTNTGELFF.

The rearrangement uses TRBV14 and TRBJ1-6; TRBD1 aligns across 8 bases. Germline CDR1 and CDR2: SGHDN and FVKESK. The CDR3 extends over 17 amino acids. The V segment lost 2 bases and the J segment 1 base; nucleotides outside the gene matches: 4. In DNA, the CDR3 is TGTGCCAGCAGCCAACTAGGACAGGGTTCCTATAATTCACCCCTCCACTTT. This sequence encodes CASSQLGQGSYNSPLHF.

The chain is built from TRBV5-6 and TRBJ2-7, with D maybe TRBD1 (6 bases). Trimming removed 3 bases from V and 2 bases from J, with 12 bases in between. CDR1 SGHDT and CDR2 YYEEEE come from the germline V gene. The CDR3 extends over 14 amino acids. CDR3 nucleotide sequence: TGTGCCAGCAGCTCCCCGGGACACACCTACGAGCAGTACTTC. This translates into CASSSPGHTYEQYF.

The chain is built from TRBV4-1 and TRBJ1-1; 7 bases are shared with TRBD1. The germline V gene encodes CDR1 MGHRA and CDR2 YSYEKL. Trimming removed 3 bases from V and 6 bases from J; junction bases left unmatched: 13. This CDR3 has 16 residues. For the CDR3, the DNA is TGCGCCAGCAGCCAGCAACTGACAGGGAGGAGGCCTGAAGCTTTCTTT. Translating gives CASSQQLTGRRPEAFF.

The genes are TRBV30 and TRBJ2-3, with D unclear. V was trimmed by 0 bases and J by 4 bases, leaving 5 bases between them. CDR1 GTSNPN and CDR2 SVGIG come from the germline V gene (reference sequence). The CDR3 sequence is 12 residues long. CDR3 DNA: TGTGCCTGGAGTGTGAGCGCAGATACGCAGTATTTT. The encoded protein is CAWSVSADTQYF.

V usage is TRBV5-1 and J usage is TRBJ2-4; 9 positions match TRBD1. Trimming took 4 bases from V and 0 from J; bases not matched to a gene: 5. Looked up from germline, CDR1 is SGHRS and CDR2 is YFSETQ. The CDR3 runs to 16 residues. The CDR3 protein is CASSPGQGSAKNIQYF. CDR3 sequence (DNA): TGCGCCAGCAGCCCGGGACAGGGATCAGCCAAAAACATTCAGTACTTC.

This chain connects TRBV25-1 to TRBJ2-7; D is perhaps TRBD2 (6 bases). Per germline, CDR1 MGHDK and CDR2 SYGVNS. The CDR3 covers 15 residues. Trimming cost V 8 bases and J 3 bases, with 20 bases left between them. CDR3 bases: TGTGCCAGCTCCGCCCCAGGGACTGCTAACTACGAGCAGTACTTC. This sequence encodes CASSAPGTANYEQYF.

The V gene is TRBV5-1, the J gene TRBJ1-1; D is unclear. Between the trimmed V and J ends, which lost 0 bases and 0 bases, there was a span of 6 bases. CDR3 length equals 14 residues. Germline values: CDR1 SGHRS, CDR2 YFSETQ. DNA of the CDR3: TGCGCCAGCAGCTTGGGGGCCGTGAACACTGAAGCTTTCTTT. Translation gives CASSLGAVNTEAFF. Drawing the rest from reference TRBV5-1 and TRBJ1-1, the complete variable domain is KAGVTQTPRYLIKTRGQQVTLSCSPISGHRSVSWYQQTPGQGLQFLFEYFSETQRNKGNFPGRFSGRQFSNSRSEMNVSTLELGDSALYLCASSLGAVNTEAFFGQGTRLTVV.

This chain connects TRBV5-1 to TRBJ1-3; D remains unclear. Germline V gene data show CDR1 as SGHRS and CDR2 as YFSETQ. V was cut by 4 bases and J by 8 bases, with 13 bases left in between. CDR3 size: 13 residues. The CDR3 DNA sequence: TGCGCCAGCAGCGTAGGCCCCGGGGACACCATATATTTT. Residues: CASSVGPGDTIYF.

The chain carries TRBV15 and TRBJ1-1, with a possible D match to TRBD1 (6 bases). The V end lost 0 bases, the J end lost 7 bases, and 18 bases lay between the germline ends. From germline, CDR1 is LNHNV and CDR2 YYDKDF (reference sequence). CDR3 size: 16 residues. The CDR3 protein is CATSRDVGGREGEAFF. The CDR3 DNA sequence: TGTGCCACCAGCAGAGATGTGGGGGGGCGAGAGGGTGAAGCTTTCTTT.

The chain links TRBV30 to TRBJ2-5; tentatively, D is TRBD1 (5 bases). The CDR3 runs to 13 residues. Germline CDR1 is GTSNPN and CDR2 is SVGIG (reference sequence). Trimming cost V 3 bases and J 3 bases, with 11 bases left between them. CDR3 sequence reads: CAWSTGGEETQYF. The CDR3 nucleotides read TGTGCCTGGAGCACAGGTGGTGAAGAGACCCAGTACTTC.

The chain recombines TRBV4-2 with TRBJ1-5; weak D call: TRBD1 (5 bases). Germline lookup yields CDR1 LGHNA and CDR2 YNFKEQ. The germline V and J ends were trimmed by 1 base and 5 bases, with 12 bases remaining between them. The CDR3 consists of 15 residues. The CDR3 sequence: CASSQALGGDQPQHF. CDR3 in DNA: TGTGCCAGCAGCCAAGCCCTGGGGGGAGATCAGCCCCAGCATTTT.

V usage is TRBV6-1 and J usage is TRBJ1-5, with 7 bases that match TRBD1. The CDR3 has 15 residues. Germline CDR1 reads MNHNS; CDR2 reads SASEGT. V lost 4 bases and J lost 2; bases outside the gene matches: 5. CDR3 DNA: TGTGCCAGCAGTGTAGACAGGGACGGCAATCAGCCCCAGCATTTT. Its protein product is CASSVDRDGNQPQHF.

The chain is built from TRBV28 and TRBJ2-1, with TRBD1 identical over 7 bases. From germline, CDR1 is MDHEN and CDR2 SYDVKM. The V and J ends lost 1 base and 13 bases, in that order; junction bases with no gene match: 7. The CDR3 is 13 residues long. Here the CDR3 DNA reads TGTGCCAGCAGTTTATTAAACAGGGGAAGACAGTTCTTC. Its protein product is CASSLLNRGRQFF. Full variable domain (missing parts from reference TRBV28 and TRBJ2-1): DVKVTQSSRYLVKRTGEKVFLECVQDMDHENMFWYRQDPGLGLRLIYFSYDVKMKEKGDIPEGYSVSREKKERFSLILESASTNQTSMYLCASSLLNRGRQFFGPGTRLTVL.

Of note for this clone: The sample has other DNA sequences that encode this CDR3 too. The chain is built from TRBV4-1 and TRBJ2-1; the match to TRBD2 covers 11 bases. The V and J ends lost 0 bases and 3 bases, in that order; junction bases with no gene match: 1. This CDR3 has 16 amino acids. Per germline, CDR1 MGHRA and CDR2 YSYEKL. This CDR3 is CASSQEGLAGYNEQFF. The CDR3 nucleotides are TGCGCCAGCAGCCAAGAAGGACTAGCGGGCTACAATGAGCAGTTCTTC.

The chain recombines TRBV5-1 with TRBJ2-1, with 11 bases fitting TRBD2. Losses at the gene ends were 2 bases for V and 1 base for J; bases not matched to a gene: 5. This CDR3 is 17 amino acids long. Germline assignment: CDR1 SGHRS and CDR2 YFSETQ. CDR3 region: CASSLDLAGGSYNEQFF. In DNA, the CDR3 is TGCGCCAGCAGCTTAGACCTAGCGGGAGGATCCTACAATGAGCAGTTCTTC.

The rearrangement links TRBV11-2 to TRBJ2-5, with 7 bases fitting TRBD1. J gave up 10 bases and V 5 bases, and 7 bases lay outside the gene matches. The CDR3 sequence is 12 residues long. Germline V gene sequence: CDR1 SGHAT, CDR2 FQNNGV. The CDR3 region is CASSAGQDSQYF. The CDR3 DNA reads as TGTGCCAGCAGCGCAGGACAGGACAGCCAGTACTTC.

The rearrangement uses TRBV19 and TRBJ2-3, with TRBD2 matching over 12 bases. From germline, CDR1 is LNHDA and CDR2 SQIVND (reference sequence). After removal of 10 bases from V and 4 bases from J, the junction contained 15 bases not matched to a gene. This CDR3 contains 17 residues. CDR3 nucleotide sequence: TGTGCCACCCAACTACCCGGGCTAGCGGGGGGGGCAGATACGCAGTATTTT. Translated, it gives CATQLPGLAGGADTQYF.

The chain's CDR3 is CASSQLQGYEQYF. CDR3 nucleotides: TGTGCCAGCAGTCAATTACAGGGGTACGAGCAGTACTTC. The chain joins TRBV6-5 to TRBJ2-7; 7 nucleotides line up with TRBD1. CDR3 length: 13 amino acids. V lost 5 bases and J lost 4; bases outside the gene matches: 5. CDR1 MNHEY and CDR2 SVGAGI come from the germline V gene.

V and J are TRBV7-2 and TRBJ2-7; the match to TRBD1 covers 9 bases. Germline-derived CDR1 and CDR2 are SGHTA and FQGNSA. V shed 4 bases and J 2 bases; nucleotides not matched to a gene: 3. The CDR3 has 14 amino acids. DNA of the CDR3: TGTGCCAGCAGCTCCGGACAGGGGCCCTACGAGCAGTACTTC. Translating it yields CASSSGQGPYEQYF.

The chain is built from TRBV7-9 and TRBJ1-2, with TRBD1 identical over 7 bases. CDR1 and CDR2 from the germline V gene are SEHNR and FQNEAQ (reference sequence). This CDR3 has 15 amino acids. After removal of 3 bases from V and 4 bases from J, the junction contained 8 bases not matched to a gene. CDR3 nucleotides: TGTGCCAGCAGCTTTAACCAGGGGGGAGGCTATGGCTACACCTTC. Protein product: CASSFNQGGGYGYTF.

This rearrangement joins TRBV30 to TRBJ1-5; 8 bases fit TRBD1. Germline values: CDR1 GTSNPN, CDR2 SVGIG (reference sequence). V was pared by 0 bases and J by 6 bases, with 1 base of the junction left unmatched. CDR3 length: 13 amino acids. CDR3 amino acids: CAWSVTGGQPQHF. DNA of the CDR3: TGTGCCTGGAGTGTAACAGGGGGTCAGCCCCAGCATTTT.

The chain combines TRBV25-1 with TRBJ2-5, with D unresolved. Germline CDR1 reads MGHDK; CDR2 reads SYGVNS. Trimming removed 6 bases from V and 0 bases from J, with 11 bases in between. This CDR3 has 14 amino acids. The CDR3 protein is CASSGSAYQETQYF. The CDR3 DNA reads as TGTGCCAGCAGCGGAAGCGCGTACCAAGAGACCCAGTACTTC.

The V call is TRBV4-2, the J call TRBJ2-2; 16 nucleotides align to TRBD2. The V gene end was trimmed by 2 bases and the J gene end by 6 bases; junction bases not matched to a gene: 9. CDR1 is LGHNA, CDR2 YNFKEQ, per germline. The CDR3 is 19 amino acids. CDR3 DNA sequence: TGTGCCAGCAGCCAACCCCTGGGACTAGCGGGAGGGCCACCCGGGGAGCTGTTTTTT. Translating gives CASSQPLGLAGGPPGELFF.

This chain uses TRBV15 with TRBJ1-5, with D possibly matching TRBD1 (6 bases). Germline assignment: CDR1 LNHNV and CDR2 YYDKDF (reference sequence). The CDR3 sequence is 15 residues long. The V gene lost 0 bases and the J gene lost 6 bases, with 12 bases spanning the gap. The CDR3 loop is CATSRDHREGQPQHF. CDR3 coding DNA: TGTGCCACCAGCAGAGATCACAGGGAGGGTCAGCCCCAGCATTTT. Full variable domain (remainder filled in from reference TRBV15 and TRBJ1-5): DAMVIQNPRYQVTQFGKPVTLSCSQTLNHNVMYWYQQKSSQAPKLLFHYYDKDFNNEADTPDNFQSRRPNTSFCFLDIRSPGLGDTAMYLCATSRDHREGQPQHFGDGTRLSIL.

The CDR3 DNA reads TGTGCCAGCAGCTTAGTTAGCTCCGGGACTAGAGGAGAGACCCAGTACTTC. Encoded protein: CASSLVSSGTRGETQYF. V usage is TRBV7-9 and J usage is TRBJ2-5, with TRBD2 identical over 8 bases. Trimming took 1 base from V and 4 from J; bases not matched to a gene: 11. The CDR3 has 17 residues. The V gene's germline CDR1 is SEHNR and CDR2 FQNEAQ (reference sequence).

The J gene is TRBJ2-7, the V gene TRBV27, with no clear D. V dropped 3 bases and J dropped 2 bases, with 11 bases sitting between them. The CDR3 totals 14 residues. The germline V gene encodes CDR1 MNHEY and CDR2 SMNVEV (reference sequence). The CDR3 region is CASSFSRNAYEQYF. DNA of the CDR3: TGTGCCAGCAGTTTCTCGCGGAATGCCTACGAGCAGTACTTC.

The CDR3 DNA reads as TGTGCCAGCAGCGTAGGGACAGGGGGCTTAACAGATACGCAGTATTTT. Encoded protein: CASSVGTGGLTDTQYF. The chain recombines TRBV9 with TRBJ2-3; 11 nucleotides agree with TRBD1. The V and J ends lost 0 bases and 3 bases, in that order; junction bases with no gene match: 3. CDR1 and CDR2 from the germline V gene are SGDLS and YYNGEE. This CDR3 has 16 amino acids.

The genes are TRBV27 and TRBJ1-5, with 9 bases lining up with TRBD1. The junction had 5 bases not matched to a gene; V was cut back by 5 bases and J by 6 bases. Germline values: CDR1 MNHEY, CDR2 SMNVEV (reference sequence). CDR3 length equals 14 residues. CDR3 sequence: CASSPGTGFQPQHF. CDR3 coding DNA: TGTGCCAGCAGTCCCGGGACAGGGTTTCAGCCCCAGCATTTT.

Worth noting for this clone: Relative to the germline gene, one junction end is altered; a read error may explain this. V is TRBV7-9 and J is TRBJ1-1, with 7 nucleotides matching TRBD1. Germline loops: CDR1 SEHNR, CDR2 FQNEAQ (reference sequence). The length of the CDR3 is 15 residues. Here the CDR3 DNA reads TGTGCCAGCAGCTCGACAGGGACTTTAAACACTGAAGTTTTCTTT. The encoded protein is CASSSTGTLNTEVFF.